This TCR beta chain comes out of a study of blood T cell repertoires in COVID-19. Study details: Whether acute or convalescent, the COVID-19 samples came from the United States, Italy and Spain. Sample material is recorded as cDNA or gDNA derived from T cells, B-cell-depleted T cells, or PBMCs.

Germline CDR1 is MGHRA and CDR2 is YSYEKL. Trimming stripped 0 bases from V and 4 bases from J, with 7 bases between. The CDR3 loop spans 13 amino acids. Original handling: Quantification of nucleated cells was approximated via reference gene primer amplification. The protocol was immunoSEQ multiplex PCR, while the TCRdb copy is restricted to in-frame clones and leaves out a portion. That table supplies the V and J calls and clone size; D and trimming were determined from the DNA. The sample gives approximately 260,000 clones, roughly four fifths of which show up once; around 11% is in the top ten. Sequencing was done on a sample of peripheral blood. The TCR sequence derives from a woman aged 55-70 years with active or convalescent COVID-19. V usage is TRBV4-1 and J usage is TRBJ2-7; D uncertain. In DNA, the CDR3 is TGCGCCAGCAGCCAAGACACAAAATACGAGCAGTACTTC. This gives the protein CASSQDTKYEQYF.